This T cell receptor beta chain derives from a study of T cell responses to AZD1222 COVID-19 vaccine. The junction had 9 bases not matched to a gene; V was cut back by 5 bases and J by 3 bases. CDR1 and CDR2 from the germline V gene are SGHTA and FQGNSA. This CDR3 is built from 15 residues. Profiling relied on immunoSEQ multiplex PCR, and the TCRdb table lists in-frame clones only, not all of them. Among 150,000 to 200,000 clones listed, about 92% were seen once. This TCR derives from an adult who received the AZD1222 COVID-19 vaccine. The sample in question was peripheral blood, obtained 28 days after the second AZD1222 dose. The chain combines TRBV7-2 with TRBJ1-1, with TRBD1 matching over 7 bases. CDR3 loop: CASSQRDSEYTEAFF. The CDR3 DNA is TGTGCCAGCAGCCAACGGGACAGCGAATACACTGAAGCTTTCTTT.